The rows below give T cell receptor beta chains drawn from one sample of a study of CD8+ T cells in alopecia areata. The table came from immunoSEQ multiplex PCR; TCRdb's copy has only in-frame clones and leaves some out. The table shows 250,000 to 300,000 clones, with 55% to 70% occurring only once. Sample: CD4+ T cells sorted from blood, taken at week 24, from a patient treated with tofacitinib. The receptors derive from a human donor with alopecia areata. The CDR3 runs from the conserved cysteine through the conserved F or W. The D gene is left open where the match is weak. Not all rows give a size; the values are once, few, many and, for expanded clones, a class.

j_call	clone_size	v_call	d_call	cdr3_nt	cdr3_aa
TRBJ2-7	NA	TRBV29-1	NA	TGCAGCGTTGTTGAGGGCAGGCGTGAGCAGTACTTC	CSVVEGRREQYF
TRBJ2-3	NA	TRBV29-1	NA	TGCAGCGTTGTGGGCAGGGTTACAGATACGCAGTATTTT	CSVVGRVTDTQYF
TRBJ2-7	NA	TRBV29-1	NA	TGCAGCGTTGTAATCCAGGTCCCCAACTACGAGCAGTACTTC	CSVVIQVPNYEQYF
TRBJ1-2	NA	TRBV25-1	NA	TGTGCCAGCAGTGAAGCGGGGTACTATGGCTACACCTTC	CASSEAGYYGYTF
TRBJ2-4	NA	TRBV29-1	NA	TGCAGCGTTGGTGGGTTAGCCAAAAACATTCAGTACTTC	CSVGGLAKNIQYF
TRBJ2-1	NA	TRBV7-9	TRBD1	TGTGCCAGCAGCCCGGGGACAGGGTGGAATGAGCAGTTCTTC	CASSPGTGWNEQFF
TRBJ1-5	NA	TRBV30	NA	TGTGCCTGGAGTCCTAACTACAGGGTAAATCAGCCCCAGCATTTT	CAWSPNYRVNQPQHF
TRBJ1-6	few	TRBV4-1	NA	TGCGCCAGCAGCCAAGTTAGACTTCGGGTCCTTAATTCACCCCTCCACTTT	CASSQVRLRVLNSPLHF
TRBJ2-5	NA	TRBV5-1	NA	TGCGCCAGCAGCGCGGACGCGGTACAAGAGACCCAGTACTTC	CASSADAVQETQYF
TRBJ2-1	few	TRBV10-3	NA	TGTGCCAGCGAGGGGGTGACTGAGCAGTTCTTC	CASEGVTEQFF
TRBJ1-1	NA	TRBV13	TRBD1	TGTGCCAGCAGCTCCGAGACAGGGGGCGAAAGCACTGAAGCTTTCTTT	CASSSETGGESTEAFF
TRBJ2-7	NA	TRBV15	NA	TGTGCCACCGGGTTCGACGCTACCTACGAGCAGTACTTC	CATGFDATYEQYF
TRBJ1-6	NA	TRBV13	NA	TGTGCCAGCAGCCCGGACAGAAAGGGTATCTATAATTCACCCCTCCACTTT	CASSPDRKGIYNSPLHF
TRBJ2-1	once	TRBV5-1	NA	TGCGCCAGCCGTAACGAAGGGGCCTACAATGAGCAGTTCTTC	CASRNEGAYNEQFF
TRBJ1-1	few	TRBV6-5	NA	TGTGCCAGCAGTGACTTGACAGTGAACACTGAAGCTTTCTTT	CASSDLTVNTEAFF
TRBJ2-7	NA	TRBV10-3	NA	TGTGCTGCGGAGGGGGAACCAGGGAACGAGCAGTACTTC	CAAEGEPGNEQYF
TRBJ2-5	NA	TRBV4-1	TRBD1	TGCGCCAGCAGCTCATCAGGGGGCTTTCAAGAGACCCAGTACTTC	CASSSSGGFQETQYF
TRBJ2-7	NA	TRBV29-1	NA	TGCAGCGTTGTGGCAGGGGTCTACGAGCAGTACTTC	CSVVAGVYEQYF
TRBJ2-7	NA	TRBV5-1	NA	TGCGCCAGCAGACCCGACGGACAGTCCTACGAGCAGTACTTC	CASRPDGQSYEQYF
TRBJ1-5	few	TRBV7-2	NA	TGTGCCAGCAGCTTAGAGGGACCGGGCGGGGATCAGCCCCAGCATTTT	CASSLEGPGGDQPQHF
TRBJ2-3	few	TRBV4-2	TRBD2	TGTGCCAGCAGCCAAGTAAGCGGGGTGGAGACGCAGTATTTT	CASSQVSGVETQYF
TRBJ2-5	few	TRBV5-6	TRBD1	TGTGCCAGCAGCTTTCAGGACGGGACAGGGGTTTCGGAGACCCAGTACTTC	CASSFQDGTGVSETQYF
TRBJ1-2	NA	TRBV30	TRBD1	TGTGCCTGGAGTAGGGGGACAGACTATGGCTACACCTTC	CAWSRGTDYGYTF
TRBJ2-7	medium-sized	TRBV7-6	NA	TGTGCCAGCAGCTTAGGATCCGGCAGAACCTACGAGCAGTACTTC	CASSLGSGRTYEQYF
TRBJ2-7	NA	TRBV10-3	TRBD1	TGTGCCATCACAGGGGGACAGGGGACCGAGCAGTACTTC	CAITGGQGTEQYF
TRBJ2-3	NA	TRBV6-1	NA	TGTGCCAGCAGTGAACTCAGCGAGGATACGCAGTATTTT	CASSELSEDTQYF
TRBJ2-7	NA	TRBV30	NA	TGTGCCTGGAGTAGCCGGGGAAAGTTTTGGGAGCAGTACTTC	CAWSSRGKFWEQYF
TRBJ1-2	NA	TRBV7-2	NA	TGTGCCAGCAGCTCATCCCCACAGGGCAGACACACCTTC	CASSSSPQGRHTF
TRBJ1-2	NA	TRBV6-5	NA	TGTGCCAGCAGTTGGGGGTATGGCTACACCTTC	CASSWGYGYTF
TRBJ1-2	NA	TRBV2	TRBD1	TGTGCCAGCAGTGTGGGACAGGGGTTTGGCTACACCTTC	CASSVGQGFGYTF
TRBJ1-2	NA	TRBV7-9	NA	TGTGCCAGCAGCTTAAGTACAGGGCTTGGCTACACCTTC	CASSLSTGLGYTF
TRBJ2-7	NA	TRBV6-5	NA	TGTGCCAGCAGGGGTCAATACGAGCAGTACTTC	CASRGQYEQYF
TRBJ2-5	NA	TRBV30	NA	TGTTCCCTGGAAGGAATCGGGCAAGAGACCCAGTACTTC	CSLEGIGQETQYF
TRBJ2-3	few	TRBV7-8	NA	TGTGCCAGCAGCTTGAAAGATACGCAGTATTTT	CASSLKDTQYF
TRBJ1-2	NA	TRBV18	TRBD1	TGTGCCAGCTCACCCGGGACAGGGAGCGGCTACACCTTC	CASSPGTGSGYTF
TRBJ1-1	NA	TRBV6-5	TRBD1	TGTGCCAGCAGCCGGGGACGGGACAGGGGCGTTGGAGCTTTCTTT	CASSRGRDRGVGAFF
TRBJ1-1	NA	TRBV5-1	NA	TGCGCCAGCAGCCCCCGCGGTCCCTCGGCGGGGAGCTCTGAAGCTTTCTTT	CASSPRGPSAGSSEAFF
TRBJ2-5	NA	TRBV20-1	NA	TGCAGTGCTCCTAGCGAGGGGACCCAGTACTTC	CSAPSEGTQYF
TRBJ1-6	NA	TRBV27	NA	TGTGCCAGCAGTTCGAGGGGAGGCTTTAATTCACCCCTCCACTTT	CASSSRGGFNSPLHF
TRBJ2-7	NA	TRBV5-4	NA	TGTGCCAGCAGTCTTTCGAGCTCCTACGAGCAGTACTTC	CASSLSSSYEQYF
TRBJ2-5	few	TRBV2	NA	TGTGCCAGCAAGCGGGCAGAACAAGAGACCCAGTACTTC	CASKRAEQETQYF
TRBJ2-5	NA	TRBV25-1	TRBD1	TGTGCCAGCAGCTATGGGACCGGGACAGCGCATCAAGAGACCCAGTACTTC	CASSYGTGTAHQETQYF
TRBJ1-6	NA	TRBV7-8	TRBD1	TGTGCCAGCAGCATGGGGACAGGGGAATCACCCCTCCACTTT	CASSMGTGESPLHF
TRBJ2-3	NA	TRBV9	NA	TGTGCCAGCAGCCCTCCCATAGGATTGGGCACAGATACGCAGTATTTT	CASSPPIGLGTDTQYF
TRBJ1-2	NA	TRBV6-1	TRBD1	TGTGCCAGCTACCGCGGGACAGGGGCCTATGGCTACACCTTC	CASYRGTGAYGYTF
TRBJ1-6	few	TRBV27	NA	TGTGCCAGCAGCCTTGGGGGAGGACCCCTCCACTTT	CASSLGGGPLHF
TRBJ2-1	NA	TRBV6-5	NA	TGTGCCAGCAGAAACAGTGATGAGCAGTTCTTC	CASRNSDEQFF
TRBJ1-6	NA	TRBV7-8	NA	TGTGCCAGCAGCCCACTTGACGGACTAAATTCACCCCTCCACTTT	CASSPLDGLNSPLHF
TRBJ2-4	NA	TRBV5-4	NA	TGTGCCAGCAGCTTGGCCGGGATAGCCAAAAACATTCAGTACTTC	CASSLAGIAKNIQYF
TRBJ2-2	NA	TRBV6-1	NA	TGTGCCAGCAGTGAAGACCCGGGGGCCGGGGAGCTGTTTTTT	CASSEDPGAGELFF
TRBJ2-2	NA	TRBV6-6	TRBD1	TGTGCCATCGTACAGGGGGGAGACAACACCGGGGAGCTGTTTTTT	CAIVQGGDNTGELFF
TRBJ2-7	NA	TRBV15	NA	TGTGCCACCAGCAGAGATCTAGCTATCTACGAGCAGTACTTC	CATSRDLAIYEQYF
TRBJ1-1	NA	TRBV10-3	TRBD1	TGTGCCATCACCGGGACAGCTAAGACTGAAGCTTTCTTT	CAITGTAKTEAFF
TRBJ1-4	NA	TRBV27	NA	TGTGCCAGCAGTCCCCTTGAGTCTCCGGGTAATGAAAAACTGTTTTTT	CASSPLESPGNEKLFF
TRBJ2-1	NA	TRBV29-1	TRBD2	TGCAGCGTTGATAGCGGGGGGCCCAGCTCCTACAATGAGCAGTTCTTC	CSVDSGGPSSYNEQFF